The 30 T cell receptor beta chains given below trace back to one sample, sequenced in a study of T-cell reconstitution after alpha-beta-depleted transplantation in children. This sample's TCRbeta library carried unique molecular identifier barcodes. MiXCR was run by TCRdb on the PCR reads, yielding one entry per CDR3 protein. The sample includes more than 85,000 distinct CDR3 sequences, roughly 6% of them seen just once. The specimen comprised PBMCs, mostly from graft donor cells, sampled 60 days after TCRalphabeta/CD19-depleted stem cell transplant. The source of these receptors is a female patient aged 2-10 years who had a stem cell transplant for Fanconi anemia, so the T cells may come from the graft donor.

In this sample, this clonotype turned up many times. J is TRBJ2-1 and V is TRBV29-1; 8 positions agree with TRBD2. Germline CDR1 SQVTM, CDR2 ANQGSEA. The CDR3 contains 16 residues. J gave up 2 bases and V 4 bases, and 10 bases lay outside the gene matches. This chain's CDR3 is CSVVVPSGSTYNEQFF. In nucleotides, the CDR3 is TGCAGCGTTGTGGTCCCTAGCGGGTCCACCTACAATGAGCAGTTCTTC.

This clonotype was recorded only once. Likely a read error: the CDR3 ends without its conserved phenylalanine or tryptophan. The chain couples TRBV12-3 or TRBV12-4 to TRBJ1-5; 7 bases align to TRBD1. Unmatched junction bases numbered 8, after V lost 6 bases and J lost 6 bases. The CDR3 totals 14 residues. This CDR3 is CASSPTGNTQPQHC. The CDR3 coding sequence is TGTGCCAGCAGCCCGACAGGGAACACTCAGCCCCAGCATTGT.

This clonotype appeared many times. The rearrangement uses TRBV18 and TRBJ2-5; D gene unclear. The V gene lost 3 bases and the J gene lost 2 bases, with 13 bases spanning the gap. Germline V gives CDR1 KGHSH, CDR2 LQKENI. This CDR3 comprises 15 residues. The CDR3 DNA reads TGTGCCAGCTCACCCCTACATGGGCCACAAGAGACCCAGTACTTC. The encoded protein is CASSPLHGPQETQYF.

The chain is built from TRBV5-1 and TRBJ1-1, with 7 bases that match TRBD1. V shed 0 bases, J shed 1 base, and the junction held 9 bases outside the gene matches. Germline CDR1 and CDR2: SGHRS and YFSETQ. This CDR3 is built from 17 residues. In DNA form, the CDR3 reads TGCGCCAGCAGCTTGGAACAGGGGCGCACGCGGAACACTGAAGCTTTCTTT. This translates into CASSLEQGRTRNTEAFF.

Ten or more counts support this clonotype. The rearrangement joins TRBV6-1 to TRBJ1-3; D uncertain. Germline V gives CDR1 MNHNS, CDR2 SASEGT. The CDR3 consists of 11 residues. V gave up 5 bases and J gave up 3 bases, with 2 bases separating them. CDR3 loop: CASSIGNTIYF. The CDR3 DNA is TGTGCCAGCAGTATTGGAAACACCATATATTTT.

There are many counts of this clonotype. The J gene is TRBJ1-3, the V gene TRBV25-1; 7 positions match TRBD1. Trimming took 4 bases from V and 1 from J; bases not matched to a gene: 4. Germline values: CDR1 MGHDK, CDR2 SYGVNS. The CDR3 runs 15 residues. The CDR3 sequence is CASSGYRGSGNTIYF. Written as DNA, the CDR3 is TGTGCCAGCAGTGGGTACAGGGGTTCTGGAAACACCATATATTTT.

This chain joins TRBV29-1 and TRBJ2-7, with D possibly matching TRBD1 (6 bases). CDR1 SQVTM and CDR2 ANQGSEA come from the germline V gene. This CDR3 is built from 12 residues. With 7 bases removed from V and 5 bases from J, the gap between germline ends came to 15 bases. The CDR3 DNA reads TGCAGCGGTCAGGGGCGGAGGAACGAGCAGTACTTC. As protein: CSGQGRRNEQYF.

This sequence joins TRBV20-1 and TRBJ2-7; TRBD1 agrees at 10 bases. This CDR3 region has 13 residues. In germline, CDR1 is DFQATT, CDR2 SNEGSKA (reference sequence). V dropped 5 bases and J dropped 4; count of bases not matched to a gene: 5. The CDR3 region is CSAFPGQGYEQYF. The DNA of the CDR3 is TGCAGTGCTTTCCCGGGACAGGGGTACGAGCAGTACTTC.

This clonotype was counted at least ten times. The chain has TRBV28 and TRBJ2-7; 11 nucleotides line up with TRBD2. The CDR3 is 19 amino acids. Trimming took 3 bases from V and 0 from J; bases not matched to a gene: 13. Germline V lookup: CDR1 MDHEN, CDR2 SYDVKM. The CDR3 here is CASSFPPLAGALSSYEQYF. The CDR3 DNA is TGTGCCAGCAGTTTCCCCCCACTAGCGGGGGCCCTTAGCTCCTACGAGCAGTACTTC.

In this sample, this clonotype turned up many times. The gene calls are TRBV5-1 and TRBJ2-7; either TRBD1 or TRBD2 may supply D (5 bases each). Germline V CDR1 and CDR2: SGHRS, YFSETQ. The CDR3 loop spans 13 amino acids. V gave up 5 bases and J gave up 2 bases, with 11 bases separating them. The CDR3 DNA is TGCGCCAGCAGAGGGGCTAGCACCTACGAGCAGTACTTC. Translating it yields CASRGASTYEQYF.

This clonotype was counted a few times. The rearrangement uses TRBV18 and TRBJ2-7, with 10 positions matching TRBD1. V lost 1 base to trimming and J lost 7 bases; unmatched junction nucleotides: 4. CDR3 length: 14 amino acids. The germline V gene has CDR1 KGHSH and CDR2 LQKENI. The CDR3 coding sequence is TGTGCCAGCTCACCACGCGACAGGGGGCTGGAGCAGTACTTC. This codes for CASSPRDRGLEQYF.

The table lists this clonotype with many counts. The chain recombines TRBV12-3 or TRBV12-4 with TRBJ2-5; D is perhaps TRBD1 (6 bases). The CDR3 has 13 residues. The ends were cut back, 3 bases at V and 8 bases at J, with 13 bases in the middle. The CDR3 spells CASSFDRLETQYF. CDR3 DNA sequence: TGTGCCAGCAGTTTCGACAGGCTGGAAACCCAGTACTTC.

The table lists this clonotype with a few counts. The J gene is TRBJ2-4, the V gene TRBV6-5; unclear D gene. Trimming cost V 4 bases and J 1 base, with 11 bases left between them. Germline CDR1 and CDR2: MNHEY and SVGAGI. The CDR3 sequence is 15 residues long. For the CDR3, the DNA is TGTGCCAGCAGTTTTAAGGGTTTCGCCAAAAACATTCAGTACTTC. Translation gives CASSFKGFAKNIQYF.

This clonotype was recorded many times. The V call is TRBV28, the J call TRBJ1-5; the match to TRBD1 covers 8 bases. The length of the CDR3 is 17 residues. With V trimmed by 4 bases and J by 6 bases, 14 bases remained unmatched. The germline gives CDR1 MDHEN, CDR2 SYDVKM. CDR3 in DNA: TGTGCCAGCAGTTCTGGTCAGGGGGCTCGGGGGGGTCAGCCCCAGCATTTT. Translated, it gives CASSSGQGARGGQPQHF.

The table lists this clonotype with many counts. This chain connects TRBV15 to TRBJ2-7; TRBD2 agrees at 9 bases. Looked up from germline, CDR1 is LNHNV and CDR2 is YYDKDF (reference sequence). Germline trimming cut 0 bases from V and 4 bases from J; bases unmatched to any gene: 16. CDR3 length equals 19 residues. The CDR3 protein is CATSRDRKGLAGGPYEQYF. DNA for the CDR3: TGTGCCACCAGCAGAGATCGGAAGGGACTCGCGGGAGGGCCTTACGAGCAGTACTTC.

This clonotype was observed at least ten times. This chain connects TRBV10-3 to TRBJ2-3; tentatively, D is TRBD2 (6 bases). The V end lost 7 bases, the J end lost 2 bases, and 13 bases lay between the germline ends. This CDR3 has 14 amino acids. Germline CDR1 is ENHRY and CDR2 is SYGVKD. As DNA, the CDR3 is TGTGCCATCAATCCGGGACTCCTCACAGATACGCAGTATTTT. Its translation: CAINPGLLTDTQYF.

At least ten counts were recorded for this clonotype. CDR3 region: CASSFIGEKLFF. In DNA form, the CDR3 reads TGTGCCAGCAGTTTCATCGGCGAAAAACTGTTTTTT. The rearrangement uses TRBV12-3 or TRBV12-4 and TRBJ1-4; D call uncertain. The CDR3 consists of 12 residues. Trimming took off 3 bases at V and 8 bases at J, with 7 bases between the two ends.

This clonotype was seen repeatedly, ten times or more. CDR3 in amino acids: CAISESRVQETQYF. Written as DNA, the CDR3 is TGTGCCATCAGTGAGTCGAGGGTGCAAGAGACCCAGTACTTC. The chain uses TRBV10-3 and TRBJ2-5, with TRBD2 as a possible D gene (5 bases). The germline CDR1 and CDR2 sequences are ENHRY and SYGVKD. The germline V and J ends were trimmed by 0 bases and 2 bases, with 7 bases remaining between them. The CDR3 is made up of 14 amino acids.

In this sample, this clonotype turned up many times. The CDR3, as DNA: TGTGCCAGCAGCTTTCTCTCGATGATAGCGGGGGCCCGGGGAGATACGCAGTATTTT. It specifies CASSFLSMIAGARGDTQYF. This sequence joins TRBV7-2 and TRBJ2-3, with 9 nucleotides matching TRBD2. This CDR3 comprises 19 residues. The V segment lost 3 bases and the J segment 5 bases; nucleotides outside the gene matches: 18. CDR1 is SGHTA, CDR2 FQGNSA, per germline.

The chain couples TRBV5-6 to TRBJ2-6, with TRBD2 matching over 7 bases. Germline CDR1 reads SGHDT; CDR2 reads YYEEEE. J was trimmed by 7 bases and V by 4 bases; bases with no gene match: 8. CDR3 length equals 15 residues. CDR3 DNA: TGTGCCAGCAGCCACCGGACTAGTTTAGCCAACGTCCTGACTTTC. Amino acid sequence: CASSHRTSLANVLTF.

The CDR3 region is CASSHNREPQHF. Written as DNA, the CDR3 is TGTGCCAGCAGCCACAACAGGGAGCCCCAGCATTTT. V is TRBV3-1 and J is TRBJ1-5; TRBD1 might be the D (6 bases). V lost 3 bases to trimming and J lost 8 bases, with 8 bases between them. Germline-derived CDR1 and CDR2 are LGHDT and YNNKEL (reference sequence). The CDR3 contains 12 residues.

This clonotype was picked up a small number of times. V usage is TRBV2 and J usage is TRBJ2-4; D is unresolved. CDR1 is SNHLY and CDR2 is FYNNEI in the germline V gene. The CDR3 runs 10 residues. The V gene lost 6 bases and the J gene lost 9 bases, with 6 bases spanning the gap. CDR3 coding DNA: TGTGCCAGCAGGGATATCATTCAGTACTTC. Its translation is CASRDIIQYF.

In nucleotides, the CDR3 is TGTGCCAGCTCACTACATAGCGGGAGGACCTACAATGAGCAGTTCTTC. Translated, it gives CASSLHSGRTYNEQFF. The chain couples TRBV18 to TRBJ2-1, with TRBD2 matching 10 bases. This CDR3 comprises 16 residues. CDR1 and CDR2 from the germline V gene are KGHSH and LQKENI. V lost 4 bases to trimming and J lost 2 bases; unmatched junction nucleotides: 5.

This clonotype appeared many times. This chain joins TRBV29-1 and TRBJ1-2; no clear D. The CDR3 is 11 amino acids. With 3 bases removed from V and 4 bases from J, the gap between germline ends came to 6 bases. Looked up from germline, CDR1 is SQVTM and CDR2 is ANQGSEA. In nucleotides, the CDR3 is TGCAGCGTTGATGTCAGCTATGGCTACACCTTC. It encodes CSVDVSYGYTF. The variable domain in full, completed from reference TRBV29-1 and TRBJ1-2, reads SAVISQKPSRDICQRGTSLTIQCQVDSQVTMMFWYRQQPGQSLTLIATANQGSEATYESGFVIDKFPISRPNLTFSTLTVSNMSPEDSSIYLCSVDVSYGYTFGSGTRLTVV.

This clonotype has a count of ten or more. The DNA of the CDR3 is TGTGCCAGCACCCCCTTCTCGTCCAGTATCCCCTACGAGCAGTACTTC. The encoded protein is CASTPFSSSIPYEQYF. V is TRBV12-3 or TRBV12-4 and J is TRBJ2-7, with D unclear. V lost 7 bases, J lost 2 bases, and 21 bases lay in between. This CDR3 has 16 amino acids.

Ten or more counts support this clonotype. V gene TRBV3-1 combines with J gene TRBJ2-1, with 7 bases aligning to TRBD2. The CDR3 sequence is 13 residues long. Germline V lookup: CDR1 LGHDT, CDR2 YNNKEL (reference sequence). The trim removed 4 bases at V and 9 bases at J, leaving 6 bases unmatched. The CDR3 DNA reads TGTGCCAGCAGCCCCCGACTAGCCAGTGAGCAGTTCTTC. Amino acid sequence: CASSPRLASEQFF.

The chain carries TRBV7-8 and TRBJ2-3; 13 bases map to TRBD2. This CDR3 spans 15 amino acids. After removal of 5 bases from V and 6 bases from J, the junction contained 5 bases not matched to a gene. CDR1 SGHVS and CDR2 FQNEAQ come from the germline V gene. The CDR3 DNA follows: TGTGCCAGCAGCCCCGGACTAGCGGGAGTGGATACGCAGTATTTT. It specifies CASSPGLAGVDTQYF.

This rearrangement joins TRBV30 to TRBJ2-2; D is perhaps TRBD1 (5 bases). The CDR3 runs to 15 residues. Germline V gene sequence: CDR1 GTSNPN, CDR2 SVGIG (reference sequence). Trimming shortened V by 1 base and J by 1 base, and 10 bases separated the two germline ends. CDR3 nucleotides: TGTGCCTGGAGTGGAATCGGACAGAACACCGGGGAGCTGTTTTTT. Its protein product is CAWSGIGQNTGELFF. The complete variable domain, with remaining parts taken from reference TRBV30 and TRBJ2-2, reads SQTIHQWPATLVQPVGSPLSLECTVEGTSNPNLYWYRQAAGRGLQLLFYSVGIGQISSEVPQNLSASRPQDRQFILSSKKLLLSDSGFYLCAWSGIGQNTGELFFGEGSRLTVL.

This clonotype was seen repeatedly, ten times or more. This sequence joins TRBV5-6 and TRBJ2-7; TRBD1 is a possible D gene (6 bases). CDR1 SGHDT and CDR2 YYEEEE come from the germline V gene. This CDR3 has 14 amino acids. The V end lost 0 bases, the J end lost 1 base, and 8 bases lay between the germline ends. CDR3: CASSLVDSSYEQYF. The CDR3 DNA is TGTGCCAGCAGCTTGGTGGACAGTTCCTACGAGCAGTACTTC.

This clonotype was seen at least ten times. The V gene is TRBV5-1, the J gene TRBJ2-1, with 7 bases matching TRBD1. Germline CDR1 is SGHRS and CDR2 is YFSETQ. The CDR3 consists of 14 residues. V lost 2 bases and J lost 3; bases outside the gene matches: 2. The CDR3 sequence: CASSFWTGYNEQFF. The CDR3 nucleotides are TGCGCCAGCAGCTTCTGGACAGGCTACAATGAGCAGTTCTTC.